This T cell receptor beta chain stems from a study of T cells in women clearing cervical HPV infection. About this clone: The CDR3 extends 3 residues past the end of the read, so its final part is completed from the germline J gene.

The CDR3 runs 16 residues. From germline, CDR1 is SGHRS and CDR2 YFSETQ. Only in-frame clones appear in the TCRdb table, and some are missing; sequencing was by immunoSEQ multiplex PCR. The table gives some 10,000 clones; the top ten clones make up 7% to 10% of it. Sequenced material: blood buffy coat. The chain joins TRBV5-1 to TRBJ2-5; 8 bases match TRBD2. This clonotype was obtained from a woman aged 18 to 75 with a cervical HPV16 infection that either progressed to CIN3+ or cleared (not recorded which). CDR3: CASSLYSWTSTDTQYF. The CDR3 DNA, read in part, is TGCGCCAGCAGCTTGTACAGCTGGACTAGCACAGATACC.